The rows below give T cell receptor beta chains drawn from one sample of a study of blood T cell repertoires in COVID-19. Libraries were prepared by immunoSEQ multiplex PCR; TCRdb keeps only in-frame clonotypes and omits some of them. The sample contains approximately 270,000 clones, around 90% of which appear only once. Sequencing was done on a sample of peripheral blood. These receptors were taken from a middle-aged man with acute or convalescent COVID-19. CDR3s include the opening cysteine and the closing phenylalanine or tryptophan.

CASSQVDLDQASGSLTDTQYF,TRBV4-1,TRBJ2-3
CAWSTPGVRTEAFF,TRBV30,TRBJ1-1
CASSLETGKRYEQYF,TRBV7-6,TRBJ2-7
CASSPDRSYGYTF,TRBV12-3/TRBV12-4,TRBJ1-2
CASSGTKNIQYF,TRBV12-3/TRBV12-4,TRBJ2-4
CASSPDSNQPQHF,TRBV7-6,TRBJ1-5
CASSIGAGGLGYTF,TRBV19,TRBJ1-2
CASSSQGAQNIQYF,TRBV5-4,TRBJ2-4
CASSQVVGAQETQYF,TRBV11-2,TRBJ2-5
CASSFVRGGRSTQYF,TRBV5-4,TRBJ2-3
CASSHRVGGNTIYF,TRBV7-9,TRBJ1-3
CATGAQVNSPLHF,TRBV6-5,TRBJ1-6
CASSPDGFNQPQHF,TRBV6-5,TRBJ1-5
CASSIGQAGNTIYF,TRBV19,TRBJ1-3
CASRFWQGDYGYTF,TRBV19,TRBJ1-2
CASSLEVGGGAQETQYF,TRBV5-1,TRBJ2-5
CASSKQDRGQGYGYTF,TRBV7-9,TRBJ1-2
CASSFPSQETQYF,TRBV5-1,TRBJ2-5
CSGRVGNEQYF,TRBV29-1,TRBJ2-7
CASSPGQDEQYF,TRBV12-3/TRBV12-4,TRBJ2-7
CASSQTRTGSSYNEQFF,TRBV4-1,TRBJ2-1
CASSQERARSYGYTF,TRBV4-1,TRBJ1-2
CASSQPRQGGDEKLFF,TRBV3-1/TRBV3-2,TRBJ1-4
CASSATQGQPQHF,TRBV7-9,TRBJ1-5
CASSQVGASGTEAFF,TRBV4-1,TRBJ1-1
CSVGSGNENQPQHF,TRBV29-1,TRBJ1-5
CASSLGAGGTETQYF,TRBV27,TRBJ2-5
CASSLAGSDNEKLFF,TRBV5-1,TRBJ1-4
CASSPHAGGETQYF,TRBV3-1/TRBV3-2,TRBJ2-5
CASRGLIETQYF,TRBV7-9,TRBJ2-5
CASRRGLREGPQHF,TRBV6-5,TRBJ1-5
CSVGSPSSIQGLHTF,TRBV29-1,TRBJ1-2
CASSMADYGYTF,TRBV19,TRBJ1-2